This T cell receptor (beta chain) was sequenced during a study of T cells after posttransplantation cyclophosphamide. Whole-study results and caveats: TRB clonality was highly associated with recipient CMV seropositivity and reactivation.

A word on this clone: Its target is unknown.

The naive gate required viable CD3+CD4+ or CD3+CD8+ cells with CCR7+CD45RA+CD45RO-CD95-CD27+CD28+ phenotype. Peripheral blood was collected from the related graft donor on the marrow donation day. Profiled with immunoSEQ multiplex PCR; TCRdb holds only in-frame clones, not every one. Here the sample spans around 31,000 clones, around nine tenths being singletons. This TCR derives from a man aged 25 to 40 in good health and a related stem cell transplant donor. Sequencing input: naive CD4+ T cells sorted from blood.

CDR3 DNA sequence: TGTGCCAGCAGTTTATCACGGGGATTCACCTACGAGCAGTACTTC. It is translated as CASSLSRGFTYEQYF. The J gene is TRBJ2-7, the V gene TRBV28; possible D gene TRBD2, 5 bases. V shed 1 base and J shed 2 bases, with 12 bases lying between them. This CDR3 comprises 15 residues. Germline-derived CDR1 and CDR2 are MDHEN and SYDVKM. The full variable domain, rest sourced from reference TRBV28 and TRBJ2-7, is DVKVTQSSRYLVKRTGEKVFLECVQDMDHENMFWYRQDPGLGLRLIYFSYDVKMKEKGDIPEGYSVSREKKERFSLILESASTNQTSMYLCASSLSRGFTYEQYFGPGTRLTVT.